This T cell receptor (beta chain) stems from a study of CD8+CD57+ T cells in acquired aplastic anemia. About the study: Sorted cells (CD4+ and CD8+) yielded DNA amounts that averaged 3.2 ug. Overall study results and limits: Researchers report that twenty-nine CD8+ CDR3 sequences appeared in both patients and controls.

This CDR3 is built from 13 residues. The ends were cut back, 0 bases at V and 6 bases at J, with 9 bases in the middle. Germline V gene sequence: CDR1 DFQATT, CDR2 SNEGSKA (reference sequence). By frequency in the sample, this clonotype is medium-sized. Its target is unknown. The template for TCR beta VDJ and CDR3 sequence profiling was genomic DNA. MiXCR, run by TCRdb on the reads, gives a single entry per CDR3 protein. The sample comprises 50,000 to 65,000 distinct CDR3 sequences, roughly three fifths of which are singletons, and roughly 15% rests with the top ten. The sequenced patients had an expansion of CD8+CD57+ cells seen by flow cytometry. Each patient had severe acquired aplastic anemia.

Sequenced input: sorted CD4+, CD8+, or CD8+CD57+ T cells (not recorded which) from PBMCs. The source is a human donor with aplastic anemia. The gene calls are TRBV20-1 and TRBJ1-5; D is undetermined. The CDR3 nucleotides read TGCAGTGCTAGAGATCCCAGTGGTCAGCCCCAGCATTTT. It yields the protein CSARDPSGQPQHF.